This note documents a single T cell receptor (beta chain) sequence. Authors' data handling: How many nucleated cells were present was estimated from reference gene primer amplification. Assay: immunoSEQ multiplex PCR; the TCRdb copy retains only in-frame clones and omits some. The V and J calls and clone size are taken from that table; D and trimming were inferred from the DNA. The sample lists roughly 200,000 clones; approximately 83% were seen once. V lost 4 bases, J lost 2 bases, and 5 bases stayed unmatched. This CDR3 has 14 residues. Germline CDR1 is SGHRS and CDR2 is YFSETQ. The data derive from a study of blood T cell repertoires in COVID-19. Study context: Both acute and convalescent COVID-19 samples were obtained from the United States, Italy and Spain. PBMCs, B-cell-depleted T cells, or T cells provided the cDNA or gDNA that made up the material.

The clonotype originates from a human donor with active or convalescent COVID-19. The donor label of this sample is uncertain. The sample taken for sequencing was peripheral blood. The rearrangement joins TRBV5-1 to TRBJ2-5, with 7 bases identical to TRBD2. The CDR3 loop reads CASSPTSQQETQYF. Here the CDR3 DNA reads TGCGCCAGCAGCCCGACTAGCCAGCAAGAGACCCAGTACTTC.